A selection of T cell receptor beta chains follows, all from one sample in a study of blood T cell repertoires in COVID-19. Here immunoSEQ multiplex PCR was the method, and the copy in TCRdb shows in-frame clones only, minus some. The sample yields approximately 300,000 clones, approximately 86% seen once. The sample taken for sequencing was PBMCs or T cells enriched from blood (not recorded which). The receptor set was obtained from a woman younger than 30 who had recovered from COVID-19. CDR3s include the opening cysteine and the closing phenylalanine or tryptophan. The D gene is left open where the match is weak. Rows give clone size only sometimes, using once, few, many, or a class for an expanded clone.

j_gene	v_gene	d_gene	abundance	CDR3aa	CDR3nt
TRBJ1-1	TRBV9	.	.	CASSVSGQDTEAFF	TGTGCCAGCAGCGTATCAGGTCAAGACACTGAAGCTTTCTTT
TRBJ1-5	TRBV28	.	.	CASSPFRVQPQHF	TGTGCCAGCAGTCCTTTCAGGGTTCAGCCCCAGCATTTT
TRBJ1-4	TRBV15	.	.	CATSRDRTPGSANEKLFF	TGTGCCACCAGCAGAGATCGGACCCCGGGGAGTGCTAATGAAAAACTGTTTTTT
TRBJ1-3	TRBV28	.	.	CASSLSVLDGGNTIYF	TGTGCCAGCAGTTTAAGCGTGTTAGATGGAGGAAACACCATATATTTT
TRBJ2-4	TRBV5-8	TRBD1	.	CASSFRDRVFKAKNIQYF	TGTGCCAGCAGCTTTCGGGACAGGGTGTTTAAGGCCAAAAACATTCAGTACTTC
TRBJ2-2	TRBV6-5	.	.	CASRVENTGELFF	TGTGCCAGCAGAGTAGAAAACACCGGGGAGCTGTTTTTT
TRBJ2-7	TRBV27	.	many	CASSLGGGRTYEQYF	TGTGCCAGCAGCCTAGGGGGGGGCCGCACCTACGAGCAGTACTTC
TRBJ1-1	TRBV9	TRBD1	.	CASSSRTGGYTEAFF	TGTGCCAGCAGCTCGCGGACAGGGGGCTACACTGAAGCTTTCTTT
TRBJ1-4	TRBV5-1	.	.	CASSLGVGSNEKLFF	TGCGCCAGCAGCTTGGGAGTTGGGAGTAATGAAAAACTGTTTTTT
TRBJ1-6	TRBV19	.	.	CASSLEANSYNSPLHF	TGTGCCAGTAGTCTTGAGGCGAACTCCTATAATTCACCCCTCCACTTT
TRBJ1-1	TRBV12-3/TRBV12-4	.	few	CASSSGQNTEAFF	TGTGCCAGCAGCTCGGGACAGAACACTGAAGCTTTCTTT
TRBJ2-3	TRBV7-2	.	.	CASSLGARPDTQYF	TGTGCCAGCAGCTTAGGTGCCAGGCCAGATACGCAGTATTTT
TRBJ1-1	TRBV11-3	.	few	CASSNGGEREAFF	TGTGCCAGCAGCAATGGAGGGGAGCGAGAAGCTTTCTTT
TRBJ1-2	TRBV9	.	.	CASSVDAGAQRGYGYTF	TGTGCCAGCAGCGTAGACGCGGGGGCGCAAAGGGGCTATGGCTACACCTTC
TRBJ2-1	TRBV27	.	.	CASSRDFNEQFF	TGTGCCAGCAGTAGGGACTTCAATGAGCAGTTCTTC
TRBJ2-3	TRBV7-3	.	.	CASSLTVGGGTDTQYF	TGTGCCAGCAGCTTAACTGTCGGCGGGGGCACAGATACGCAGTATTTT
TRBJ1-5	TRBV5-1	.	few	CASSQGPGNQPQHF	TGCGCCAGCAGCCAGGGCCCGGGCAATCAGCCCCAGCATTTT
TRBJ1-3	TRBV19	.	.	CASSILTPSSGNTIYF	TGTGCCAGTAGTATATTGACACCGTCCTCTGGAAACACCATATATTTT
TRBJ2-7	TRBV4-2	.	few	CASSQPSTGLSYEQYF	TGTGCCAGCAGCCAGCCCTCCACTGGACTCTCCTACGAGCAGTACTTC
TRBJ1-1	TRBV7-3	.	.	CASSLSRGTEAFF	TGTGCCAGCAGCTTATCTCGGGGGACTGAAGCTTTCTTT
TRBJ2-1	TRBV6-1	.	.	CASSEATGSISEQFF	TGTGCCAGCAGTGAAGCTACGGGATCAATAAGTGAGCAGTTCTTC
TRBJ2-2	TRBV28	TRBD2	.	CASKIAGGAVAGELFF	TGTGCCAGCAAGATAGCGGGAGGGGCCGTTGCCGGGGAGCTGTTTTTT
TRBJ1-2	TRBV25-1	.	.	CASSEEGGADYGYTF	TGTGCCAGCAGTGAAGAAGGCGGGGCCGACTATGGCTACACCTTC
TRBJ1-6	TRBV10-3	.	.	CAISEETEPGSPLHF	TGTGCCATCAGTGAGGAGACAGAGCCGGGTTCACCCCTCCACTTT
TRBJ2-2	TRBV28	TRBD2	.	CASSFSGLAGDRNTGELFF	TGTGCCAGCAGTTTTTCCGGACTAGCGGGAGATAGGAACACCGGGGAGCTGTTTTTT
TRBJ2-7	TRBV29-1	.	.	CSVEVVKTGDTYEQYF	TGCAGCGTTGAAGTTGTAAAGACAGGAGACACCTACGAGCAGTACTTC
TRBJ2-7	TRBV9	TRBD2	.	CASSAGTSGYYEQYF	TGTGCCAGCAGCGCGGGGACTAGCGGGTACTACGAGCAGTACTTC
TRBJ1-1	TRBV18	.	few	CASSPPTSLTGNTEAFF	TGTGCCAGCTCACCTCCCACTAGCCTCACAGGGAACACTGAAGCTTTCTTT
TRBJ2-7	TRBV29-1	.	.	CSVGRRLSYEQYF	TGCAGCGTTGGTAGGAGGCTCTCCTACGAGCAGTACTTC
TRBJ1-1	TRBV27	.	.	CASRHSPPGGLNTEAFF	TGTGCCAGCAGACACTCCCCCCCTGGGGGGTTGAACACTGAAGCTTTCTTT
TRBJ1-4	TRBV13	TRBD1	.	CASRFRGTANEKLFF	TGTGCCAGCAGGTTCAGGGGGACAGCTAATGAAAAACTGTTTTTT
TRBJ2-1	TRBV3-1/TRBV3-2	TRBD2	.	CATLQSGTSTEQFF	TGTGCCACCCTTCAGTCCGGGACTAGCACCGAGCAGTTCTTC
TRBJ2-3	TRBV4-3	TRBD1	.	CASSQVRGRRVTDTQYF	TGCGCCAGCAGCCAAGTTAGGGGGCGCAGGGTGACAGATACGCAGTATTTT
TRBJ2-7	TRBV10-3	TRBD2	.	CAISSGAQYEQYF	TGTGCCATCAGCAGCGGGGCCCAATACGAGCAGTACTTC
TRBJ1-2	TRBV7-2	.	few	CASSPPRPANYGYTF	TGTGCCAGCAGCCCTCCGAGGCCTGCTAACTATGGCTACACCTTC
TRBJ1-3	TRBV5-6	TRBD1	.	CASSLIDRGASGNTIYF	TGTGCCAGCAGCCTTATCGACAGGGGGGCCTCTGGAAACACCATATATTTT
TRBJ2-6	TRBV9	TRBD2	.	CASSRAGSGANVLTF	TGTGCCAGCAGCCGAGCGGGGTCTGGGGCCAACGTCCTGACTTTC